Described below is a single T cell receptor (beta chain) sequence and its context. Its antigen is unidentified. This specimen belongs to a study of T cell responses to AZD1222 COVID-19 vaccine. Study-level results: The peak T cell response came first, and repertoires were sampled only after it. Donors in the cohort were predominantly white British and more often female, and clonal diversity was possibly underestimated. Recipients of two AZD1222 doses showed rising Spike-specific TCR breadth and depth.

Repertoires were generated with immunoSEQ multiplex PCR, while TCRdb's copy carries only in-frame clones and drops some. The repertoire includes some 130,000 clones, approximately 90% of them detected once, and roughly 3.5% sits in the top ten. This clonotype was sampled from an adult in good health. The specimen was peripheral blood, collected on day 0 of AZD1222 vaccination.

In nucleotides, the CDR3 is TGCGCCAGCAGCCAAGATCCCGGGACTAGCGGGGGGGCGGTGCAGTTCTTC. This codes for CASSQDPGTSGGAVQFF. V usage is TRBV4-1 and J usage is TRBJ2-1; 16 bases are shared with TRBD2. V trimming: 0 bases; J trimming: 12 bases; junction bases outside the gene matches: 8. CDR1 MGHRA and CDR2 YSYEKL come from the germline V gene. CDR3 length: 17 amino acids.